The rows below give T cell receptor beta chains drawn from one sample of a study of blood T cell repertoires in COVID-19. Sequencing used immunoSEQ multiplex PCR; TCRdb keeps in-frame clones, though not all of them. The data show some 180,000 clones, around 89% seen once. The sequencing sample was made of peripheral blood. These receptors all come from a middle-aged man with active or convalescent COVID-19. Both conserved end residues are part of each CDR3. The order of the fields is CDR3 length, clone size, V gene, CDR3 protein. Not all rows give a size; the values are once, few, many and, for expanded clones, a class.

CDR3 length: 12
clone size: NA
V gene: TRBV20-1
CDR3 protein: CSASGQGLIAFF

CDR3 length: 15
clone size: NA
V gene: TRBV5-6
CDR3 protein: CASSRWGQGSYEQYF

CDR3 length: 18
clone size: NA
V gene: TRBV10-3
CDR3 protein: CAISEGQGMLGGNQPQHF

CDR3 length: 18
clone size: few
V gene: TRBV19
CDR3 protein: CASSIVGTGAAGDQPQHF

CDR3 length: 15
clone size: NA
V gene: TRBV18
CDR3 protein: CASSPPEGAKYTIYF

CDR3 length: 17
clone size: NA
V gene: TRBV6-4
CDR3 protein: CASTTGGGSDRKYGYTF

CDR3 length: 14
clone size: NA
V gene: TRBV20-1
CDR3 protein: CSASWGQAYNEQFF

CDR3 length: 17
clone size: NA
V gene: TRBV11-2
CDR3 protein: CASSFSGTSGAGETQYF

CDR3 length: 16
clone size: NA
V gene: TRBV19
CDR3 protein: CASSSQGKLNTGELFF

CDR3 length: 16
clone size: NA
V gene: TRBV28
CDR3 protein: CASSPRLGARNQPQHF

CDR3 length: 12
clone size: NA
V gene: TRBV29-1
CDR3 protein: CSVAGGYTEAFF

CDR3 length: 16
clone size: NA
V gene: TRBV15
CDR3 protein: CATSRGRTGGNYGYTF

CDR3 length: 10
clone size: NA
V gene: TRBV29-1
CDR3 protein: CSVEGETQYF

CDR3 length: 13
clone size: NA
V gene: TRBV7-9
CDR3 protein: CASANSGNYGYTF

CDR3 length: 13
clone size: few
V gene: TRBV7-3
CDR3 protein: CASSRDAGQPQHF

CDR3 length: 16
clone size: NA
V gene: TRBV5-4
CDR3 protein: CASSPFPDRNTDTQYF

CDR3 length: 14
clone size: NA
V gene: TRBV3-1/TRBV3-2
CDR3 protein: CASSHSSYNSPLHF

CDR3 length: 14
clone size: NA
V gene: TRBV28
CDR3 protein: CASSLAGEGNEQYF

CDR3 length: 16
clone size: NA
V gene: TRBV4-3
CDR3 protein: CASSQDLQNSNQPQHF

CDR3 length: 15
clone size: NA
V gene: TRBV20-1
CDR3 protein: CSASSGLAGPYEQFF

CDR3 length: 15
clone size: NA
V gene: TRBV6-5
CDR3 protein: CASSYSMREQETQYF

CDR3 length: 15
clone size: NA
V gene: TRBV5-1
CDR3 protein: CASSQSGWENTEAFF

CDR3 length: 19
clone size: NA
V gene: TRBV9
CDR3 protein: CASSAYPLSTRTNTDTQYF

CDR3 length: 15
clone size: NA
V gene: TRBV11-3
CDR3 protein: CASGKLGLTQDEQFF

CDR3 length: 15
clone size: NA
V gene: TRBV7-9
CDR3 protein: CASSSQRDRAYEQYF

CDR3 length: 14
clone size: NA
V gene: TRBV5-5
CDR3 protein: CASSLIVLNTEAFF

CDR3 length: 13
clone size: NA
V gene: TRBV21-1
CDR3 protein: CASSKGGRETQYF

CDR3 length: 15
clone size: NA
V gene: TRBV13
CDR3 protein: CASNSGTTNTGELFF

CDR3 length: 13
clone size: NA
V gene: TRBV11-3
CDR3 protein: CASSQGQALIDTF

CDR3 length: 16
clone size: NA
V gene: TRBV5-1
CDR3 protein: CASSLQGTGRGGGYTF

CDR3 length: 15
clone size: NA
V gene: TRBV9
CDR3 protein: CASSAGGAVFNEQFF

CDR3 length: 14
clone size: NA
V gene: TRBV3-1/TRBV3-2
CDR3 protein: CASSPGQGSETQYF

CDR3 length: 15
clone size: NA
V gene: TRBV6-5
CDR3 protein: CATPHRDKQMSGYTF

CDR3 length: 13
clone size: NA
V gene: TRBV5-1
CDR3 protein: CASGDRPNSPLHF

CDR3 length: 13
clone size: NA
V gene: TRBV24-1
CDR3 protein: CATSDFRGHGYTF

CDR3 length: 14
clone size: few
V gene: TRBV27
CDR3 protein: CASSFTGVSDGYTF

CDR3 length: 13
clone size: NA
V gene: TRBV7-9
CDR3 protein: CASSLDSGNEAFF

CDR3 length: 13
clone size: NA
V gene: TRBV7-9
CDR3 protein: CASSLKTETEAFF

CDR3 length: 15
clone size: NA
V gene: TRBV10-2
CDR3 protein: CASSESTGGSETQYF